Shown below are 18 T cell receptor beta chains from a single sample sequenced in a study of blood T cell repertoires in COVID-19. Here immunoSEQ multiplex PCR was the method, and the copy in TCRdb shows in-frame clones only, minus some. The sample includes fewer than 400,000 clones, roughly 88% of them seen just once. Input material: peripheral blood. The receptors here all came from a woman in her twenties or thirties with COVID-19, enrolled during active disease.

In its sample, this clone was seen a few times. This chain joins TRBV3-1 (or the pseudogene TRBV3-2) and TRBJ2-5; the D is unclear. Between the trimmed V and J ends, which lost 4 bases and 1 base, there was a span of 13 bases. CDR3 length: 15 residues. Germline loops: CDR1 LGHDT, CDR2 YNNKEL (reference sequence). This CDR3 is CASSPMPRGQETQYF. CDR3 DNA sequence: TGTGCCAGCAGCCCAATGCCTCGAGGCCAAGAGACCCAGTACTTC.

The gene calls are TRBV7-8 and TRBJ1-2, with 12 bases that match TRBD1. The CDR3 consists of 16 residues. The germline gives CDR1 SGHVS, CDR2 FQNEAQ. The V segment lost 3 bases and the J segment 8 bases; nucleotides outside the gene matches: 10. The CDR3 here is CASSFRDRGRRGGYTF. The DNA for the CDR3 is TGTGCCAGCAGCTTCCGGGACAGGGGGCGCCGGGGCGGCTACACCTTC.

The V call is TRBV5-6, the J call TRBJ2-7; 10 nucleotides line up with TRBD1. Germline-derived CDR1 and CDR2 are SGHDT and YYEEEE. V dropped 2 bases and J dropped 2; count of bases not matched to a gene: 1. The CDR3 contains 14 residues. The CDR3 spells CASSFGTGAYEQYF. Written as DNA, the CDR3 is TGTGCCAGCAGCTTCGGGACAGGGGCCTACGAGCAGTACTTC.

The gene calls are TRBV5-6 and TRBJ2-3, with D perhaps matching TRBD1 (6 bases). V shed 4 bases and J shed 4 bases, with 10 bases lying between them. The CDR3 has 13 residues. Germline V gives CDR1 SGHDT, CDR2 YYEEEE. Here the CDR3 reads CASSRNRADTQYF. CDR3 DNA: TGTGCCAGCAGCCGAAACAGGGCAGATACGCAGTATTTT.

The gene calls are TRBV5-1 and TRBJ2-3; D is perhaps TRBD2 (6 bases). Trimming stripped 0 bases from V and 0 bases from J, with 23 bases between. Germline V gene data show CDR1 as SGHRS and CDR2 as YFSETQ. The CDR3 covers 20 residues. The CDR3 sequence is CASSLDSTLMMSGSTDTQYF. The CDR3 nucleotides are TGCGCCAGCAGCTTGGACTCTACCTTAATGATGAGCGGGAGCACAGATACGCAGTATTTT.

The chain carries TRBV18 and TRBJ2-7; 8 positions match TRBD2. The CDR3 has 15 residues. V lost 3 bases, J lost 2 bases, and 6 bases stayed unmatched. Germline V CDR1 and CDR2: KGHSH, LQKENI. The CDR3 loop reads CASSPGSGRAYEQYF. CDR3 DNA sequence: TGTGCCAGCTCACCTGGATCCGGGAGGGCCTACGAGCAGTACTTC.

The chain uses TRBV7-9 and TRBJ2-1; weak D call: TRBD1 (5 bases). Germline-derived CDR1 and CDR2 are SEHNR and FQNEAQ (reference sequence). V lost 3 bases and J lost 0, with 12 bases in between. The CDR3 extends over 16 amino acids. CDR3 loop: CASSLPGLSSYNEQFF. The CDR3 region has the DNA TGTGCCAGCAGCTTGCCAGGGTTAAGCTCCTACAATGAGCAGTTCTTC.

The V call is TRBV4-2, the J call TRBJ2-7; the match to TRBD1 covers 9 bases. Germline V gene data show CDR1 as LGHNA and CDR2 as YNFKEQ. J was trimmed by 1 base and V by 0 bases; bases with no gene match: 7. The CDR3 totals 17 residues. The CDR3 coding sequence is TGTGCCAGCAGCCAAGAATCAACCGGGACAGGGTCCTACGAGCAGTACTTC. Its protein product is CASSQESTGTGSYEQYF.

The chain uses TRBV10-3 and TRBJ2-5; a possible D gene is TRBD2 (6 bases). This CDR3 region has 13 residues. Trimming took off 11 bases at V and 8 bases at J, with 21 bases between the two ends. Looked up from germline, CDR1 is ENHRY and CDR2 is SYGVKD. For the CDR3, the DNA is TGTGCCTCCCGGGACGGCCTGGAGGGAACCCAGTACTTC. It yields the protein CASRDGLEGTQYF.

This chain links TRBV19 with TRBJ2-3; 7 nucleotides agree with TRBD1. With 3 bases clipped from V and 10 bases from J, the junction kept 4 bases outside the gene matches. The CDR3 has 12 amino acids. Germline V gene data show CDR1 as LNHDA and CDR2 as SQIVND (reference sequence). CDR3 bases: TGTGCCAGTAGTATTGACAGGGTTTCGCAGTATTTT. This gives the protein CASSIDRVSQYF.

The genes are TRBV3-1 (or the pseudogene TRBV3-2) and TRBJ2-1, with 9 bases lining up with TRBD2. CDR1 is LGHDT and CDR2 is YNNKEL in the germline V gene (reference sequence). The CDR3 is 16 amino acids. V gave up 0 bases and J gave up 4 bases; unmatched junction bases: 4. The CDR3: CASSQDPAGGYNEQFF. The CDR3 DNA sequence: TGTGCCAGCAGCCAAGATCCAGCGGGAGGATACAATGAGCAGTTCTTC.

This chain links TRBV27 with TRBJ1-4; 9 nucleotides line up with TRBD1. Per germline, CDR1 MNHEY and CDR2 SMNVEV (reference sequence). There are 13 residues in the CDR3. V was clipped by 7 bases and J by 5 bases; unmatched bases: 2. The CDR3 DNA reads as TGTGCCAGCACGGGACAGGGAAATGAAAAACTGTTTTTT. It encodes CASTGQGNEKLFF.

The V call is TRBV9, the J call TRBJ2-7; a possible D gene is TRBD1 (6 bases). Trimming took 4 bases from V and 1 from J, leaving 9 bases between them. The germline V gene encodes CDR1 SGDLS and CDR2 YYNGEE. This CDR3 has 13 residues. The CDR3, as DNA: TGTGCCAGCAGCAAGGACAGTTCCTACGAGCAGTACTTC. Its protein is CASSKDSSYEQYF.

This chain links TRBV7-9 with TRBJ2-2; TRBD1 aligns across 8 bases. CDR1 is SEHNR and CDR2 is FQNEAQ in the germline V gene (reference sequence). The CDR3 spans 17 residues. The junction had 12 bases not matched to a gene; V was cut back by 5 bases and J by 4 bases. The CDR3 DNA reads as TGTGCCAGCAGCCCCCTTTTGGGACAGGTGATCACCGGGGAGCTGTTTTTT. Its protein is CASSPLLGQVITGELFF.

This clone has a handful of counts. The chain has TRBV30 and TRBJ1-5; D is undetermined. V lost 2 bases and J lost 4, with 12 bases in between. The CDR3 totals 14 residues. Germline V gives CDR1 GTSNPN, CDR2 SVGIG (reference sequence). The CDR3 sequence is CAWSIGSLNQPQHF. DNA for the CDR3: TGTGCCTGGAGTATCGGGTCTCTAAATCAGCCCCAGCATTTT.

The chain uses TRBV11-3 and TRBJ2-3; no firm D call. This CDR3 comprises 13 residues. Looked up from germline, CDR1 is SGHNT and CDR2 is YENEEA. V shed 1 base and J shed 3 bases, with 5 bases lying between them. CDR3 sequence: CASSLGLTDTQYF. The CDR3 DNA sequence: TGTGCCAGCAGCTTAGGACTGACAGATACGCAGTATTTT.

The V gene is TRBV30, the J gene TRBJ2-7; D ambiguous. CDR1 and CDR2 (germline): GTSNPN, SVGIG (reference sequence). This CDR3 contains 12 residues. V was trimmed by 3 bases and J by 3 bases, leaving 9 bases between them. The CDR3 DNA reads TGTGCCTGGAGGGCAGGAATCTACGAGCAGTACTTC. Residues: CAWRAGIYEQYF. The full variable domain, with the rest looked up from reference TRBV30 and TRBJ2-7, is SQTIHQWPATLVQPVGSPLSLECTVEGTSNPNLYWYRQAAGRGLQLLFYSVGIGQISSEVPQNLSASRPQDRQFILSSKKLLLSDSGFYLCAWRAGIYEQYFGPGTRLTVT.

This clone was counted a single time. This chain connects TRBV6-6 to TRBJ1-1; weak D call: TRBD1 (5 bases). Germline CDR1 reads MNHNY; CDR2 reads SVGAGI (reference sequence). The germline V and J ends were trimmed by 0 bases and 1 base, with 9 bases remaining between them. The CDR3 runs to 15 residues. CDR3: CASSYSGGSNTEAFF. The DNA for the CDR3 is TGTGCCAGCAGTTACTCCGGGGGGTCGAACACTGAAGCTTTCTTT.